The 13 T cell receptor beta chains listed next were all sequenced from one sample in a study of identical twins. TCRdb reprocessed the 5' RACE reads with MiXCR, giving one entry per CDR3 protein. Of under 900,000 distinct CDR3 sequences in the sample, roughly an eighth are singletons; the top ten hold about 1.5%. The same sample was also used in a study of yellow fever vaccine responses in identical twins.

The sequenced material came from PBMCs. These receptors originate from a woman aged 18-35 years in good health.

Only a few counts were recorded for this clonotype. The CDR3 DNA is TGCAGTGCTAACAGGGGATTAGGAAACACCATATATTTT. Amino acid sequence: CSANRGLGNTIYF. The genes are TRBV20-1 and TRBJ1-3, with TRBD1 identical over 7 bases. Germline V gives CDR1 DFQATT, CDR2 SNEGSKA (reference sequence). Trimming at V came to 4 bases and at J to 4 bases, leaving 4 bases not matched to a gene. The CDR3 sequence is 13 residues long.

The chain joins TRBV15 to TRBJ2-3; 9 bases match TRBD1. Trimming at V came to 3 bases and at J to 4 bases, leaving 5 bases not matched to a gene. The germline V gene has CDR1 LNHNV and CDR2 YYDKDF (reference sequence). This CDR3 spans 15 amino acids. CDR3 region: CATSRDRGLPDTQYF. The DNA for the CDR3 is TGTGCCACCAGCAGGGACAGGGGACTCCCAGATACGCAGTATTTT.

This clonotype was seen a few times. The rearrangement joins TRBV20-1 to TRBJ2-3; 8 bases are a match to TRBD1. The CDR3 consists of 14 residues. The V segment lost 7 bases and the J segment 1 base; nucleotides outside the gene matches: 7. Germline CDR1 DFQATT, CDR2 SNEGSKA (reference sequence). CDR3 in amino acids: CSVLGQGGTDTQYF. Here the CDR3 DNA reads TGCAGTGTCCTCGGACAGGGAGGCACAGATACGCAGTATTTT.

The chain links TRBV28 to TRBJ2-4, with TRBD2 matching 8 bases. Looked up from germline, CDR1 is MDHEN and CDR2 is SYDVKM. With 6 bases clipped from V and 5 bases from J, the junction kept 3 bases outside the gene matches. The CDR3 is 13 residues long. The CDR3 DNA reads TGTGCCAGCAGCGGGGGGGGAGAAAACATTCAGTACTTC. As protein: CASSGGGENIQYF.

In this sample, this clonotype turned up a few times. The rearrangement links TRBV29-1 to TRBJ2-1, with D maybe TRBD1 (5 bases). V lost 4 bases to trimming and J lost 8 bases, with 12 bases between them. The CDR3 consists of 12 residues. Per germline, CDR1 SQVTM and CDR2 ANQGSEA. The CDR3 region is CSVGRQPYEQFF. Here the CDR3 DNA reads TGCAGCGTTGGAAGACAGCCCTATGAGCAGTTCTTC.

The chain is built from TRBV4-1 and TRBJ2-3; D is unclear. The CDR3 is 15 residues long. Germline loops: CDR1 MGHRA, CDR2 YSYEKL. Deletions cut 3 bases from V and 3 bases from J, with 13 bases between. The CDR3 here is CASSHPADVTDTQYF. The CDR3 DNA reads TGCGCCAGCAGCCACCCGGCGGACGTAACAGATACGCAGTATTTT.

This clonotype has a count of ten or more. The rearrangement joins TRBV5-1 to TRBJ2-1, with TRBD2 matching over 8 bases. With 0 bases clipped from V and 0 bases from J, the junction kept 5 bases outside the gene matches. The germline CDR1 and CDR2 sequences are SGHRS and YFSETQ. This CDR3 spans 17 amino acids. CDR3 bases: TGCGCCAGCAGCTTGGTAAGCGGGAGAGGCTCCTACAATGAGCAGTTCTTC. It specifies CASSLVSGRGSYNEQFF.

The genes are TRBV10-3 and TRBJ2-7; 7 nucleotides agree with TRBD2. The germline V gene has CDR1 ENHRY and CDR2 SYGVKD. This CDR3 comprises 15 residues. Trimming removed 8 bases from V and 2 bases from J; junction bases left unmatched: 12. The CDR3 nucleotides are TGTGCCATCGGCCCTAGAGCGGGATATACCTACGAGCAGTACTTC. It encodes CAIGPRAGYTYEQYF.

The gene calls are TRBV5-1 and TRBJ2-3; 9 bases line up with TRBD2. This CDR3 comprises 19 residues. CDR1 SGHRS and CDR2 YFSETQ come from the germline V gene. V gave up 0 bases and J gave up 0 bases; unmatched junction bases: 11. The CDR3 bases are TGCGCCAGCAGCTTGGGCCGTTTAGCGGGGGTTACTAGCACAGATACGCAGTATTTT. It encodes CASSLGRLAGVTSTDTQYF.

This rearrangement joins TRBV7-6 to TRBJ2-3; 10 bases fit TRBD2. The CDR3 sequence is 15 residues long. The germline V gene has CDR1 SGHVS and CDR2 FNYEAQ. Losses at the gene ends were 8 bases for V and 8 bases for J; bases not matched to a gene: 13. The CDR3 DNA reads TGTGCCAGCGGAGCGGGAGGGCCATCTAGTCGTACGCAGTATTTT. Its translation: CASGAGGPSSRTQYF.

This clonotype was seen a handful of times. The V call is TRBV7-2, the J call TRBJ2-2; D gene ambiguous. Per the germline V gene, CDR1 is SGHTA and CDR2 is FQGNSA. Trimming removed 1 base at V and 2 bases at J, with 14 bases between. This CDR3 comprises 17 residues. The CDR3 sequence: CASSLGWRPGNTGELFF. CDR3 bases: TGTGCCAGCAGCTTAGGGTGGCGGCCAGGAAACACCGGGGAGCTGTTTTTT.

This clonotype came up many times. V gene TRBV10-3 combines with J gene TRBJ2-7, with 9 bases that match TRBD2. The V segment lost 6 bases and the J segment 2 bases; nucleotides outside the gene matches: 5. The germline V gene encodes CDR1 ENHRY and CDR2 SYGVKD. CDR3 length: 14 amino acids. CDR3 in amino acids: CAISTGLAPYEQYF. For the CDR3, the DNA is TGTGCCATCAGCACTGGACTAGCGCCCTACGAGCAGTACTTC.

This clonotype was observed a handful of times. This chain connects TRBV12-3 or TRBV12-4 to TRBJ1-5, with D possibly TRBD1 on 6 matching bases. V lost 1 base and J 7 bases, leaving 14 bases between the germline ends. CDR3 length: 15 amino acids. The DNA of the CDR3 is TGTGCCAGCAGTTTAGAGGGGGGAGGGGGGCAGCCCCAGCATTTT. Translating gives CASSLEGGGGQPQHF.